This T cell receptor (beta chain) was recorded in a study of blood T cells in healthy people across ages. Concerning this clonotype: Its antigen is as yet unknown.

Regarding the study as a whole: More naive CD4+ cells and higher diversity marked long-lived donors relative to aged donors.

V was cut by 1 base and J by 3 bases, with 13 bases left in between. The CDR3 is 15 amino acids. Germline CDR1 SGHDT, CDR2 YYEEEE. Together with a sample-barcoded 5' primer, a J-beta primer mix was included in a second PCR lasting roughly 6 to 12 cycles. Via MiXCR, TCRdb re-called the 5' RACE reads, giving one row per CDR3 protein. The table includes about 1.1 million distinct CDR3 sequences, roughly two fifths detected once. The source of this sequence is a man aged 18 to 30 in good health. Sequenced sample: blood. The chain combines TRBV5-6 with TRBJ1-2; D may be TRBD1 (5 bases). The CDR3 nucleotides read TGTGCCAGCAGCTTGTCAGGGATGCGTCACTATGGCTACACCTTC. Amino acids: CASSLSGMRHYGYTF.